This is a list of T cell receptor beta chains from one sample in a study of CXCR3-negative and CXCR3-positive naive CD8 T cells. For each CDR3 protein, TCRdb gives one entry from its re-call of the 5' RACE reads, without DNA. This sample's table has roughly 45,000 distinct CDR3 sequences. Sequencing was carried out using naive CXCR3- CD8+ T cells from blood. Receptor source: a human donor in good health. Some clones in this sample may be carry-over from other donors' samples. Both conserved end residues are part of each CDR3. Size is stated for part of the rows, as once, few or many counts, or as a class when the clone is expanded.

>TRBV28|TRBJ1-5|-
CASSLTRYSNQPQHF
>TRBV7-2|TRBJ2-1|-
CASSLVLNNEQFF
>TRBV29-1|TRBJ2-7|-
CSPRSGSLDEQYF
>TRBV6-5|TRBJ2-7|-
CASRDRRTSYEQYF
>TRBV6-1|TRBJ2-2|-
CASSEASGGAGELFF
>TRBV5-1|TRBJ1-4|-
CASSRSLGDEKLFF
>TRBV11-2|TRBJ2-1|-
CASSPYRGPNEQFF
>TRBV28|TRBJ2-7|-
CASSLPTDYRPYEQYF
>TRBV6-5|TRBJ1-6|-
CASSYYNSPLHF
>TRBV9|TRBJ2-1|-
CASRGSGSSYNEQFF
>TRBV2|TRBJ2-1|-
CASSFGGVGGFF
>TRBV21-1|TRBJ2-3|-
CASSKGEPLRRDTQYF
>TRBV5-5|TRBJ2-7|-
CASSLAGGDLGEQYF
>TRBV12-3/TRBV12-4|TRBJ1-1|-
CASRGGGYEAFF
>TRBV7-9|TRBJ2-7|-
CASSSDRAAYEQYF
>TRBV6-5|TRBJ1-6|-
CASNRTGGSSPLHF
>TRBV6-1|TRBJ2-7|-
CASCVVNWYEQYF
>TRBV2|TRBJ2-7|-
CAIHRDYEQYF
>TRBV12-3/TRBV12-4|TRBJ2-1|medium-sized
CASSRGGAYNEQFF
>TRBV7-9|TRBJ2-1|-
CASSSGLDSYNEQFF
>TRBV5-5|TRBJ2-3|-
CASSTRALRETDTQYF
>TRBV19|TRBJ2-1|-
CASTIGSRGLASNEQFF
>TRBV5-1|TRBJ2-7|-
CASSFTGQGYEQYF
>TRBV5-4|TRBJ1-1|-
CASRKTAGDFTEAFF
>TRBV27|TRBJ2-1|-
CASSSPIAGPYNEQFF
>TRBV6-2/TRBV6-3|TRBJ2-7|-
CASGHPGLSYEQYF
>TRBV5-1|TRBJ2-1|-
CASSRSGTSGLYNEQFF
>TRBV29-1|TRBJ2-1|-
CSAEAGTGPYNEQFF
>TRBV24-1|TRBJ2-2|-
CATSDSLNRVECPGELFF
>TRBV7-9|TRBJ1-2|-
CASSLGTVNGYTF
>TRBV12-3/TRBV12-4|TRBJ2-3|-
CASSRHTGADTQYF
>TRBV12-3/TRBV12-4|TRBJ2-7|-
CASSFMGTHEQYF
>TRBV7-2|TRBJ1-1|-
CASSLANRAHTEAFF
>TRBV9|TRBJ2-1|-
CASSVAWGDNEQFF
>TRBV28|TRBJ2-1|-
CASLPGLSYNEQFF
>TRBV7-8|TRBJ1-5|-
CASSFSDGSNQPQHF
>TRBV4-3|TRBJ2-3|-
CASSQGLAGGPSVDTQYF
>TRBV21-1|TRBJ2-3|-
CASSQQREGSTDTQYF
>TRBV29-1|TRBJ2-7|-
CSGGTGTSGNPYEQYF
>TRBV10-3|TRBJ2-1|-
CAISESLAGESYNEQFF
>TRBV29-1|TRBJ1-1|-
CSVVGGMAEFAEAFF
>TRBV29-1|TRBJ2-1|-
CSVEDLPGQARVHEQFF
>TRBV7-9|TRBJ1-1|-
CASSLGFRVGEAFF
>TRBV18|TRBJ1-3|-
CASSPPGEEGGPASSGNTIYF
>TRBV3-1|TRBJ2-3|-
CASSQDLAGGPPDTQYF
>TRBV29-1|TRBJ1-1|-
CSVRGDTEAFF
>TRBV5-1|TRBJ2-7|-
CASSNLYEQYF
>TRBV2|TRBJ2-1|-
CASSDGTDSYNEQFF
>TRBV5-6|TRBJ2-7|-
CASSSFPGGRLYEQYF
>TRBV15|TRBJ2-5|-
CATSSTKNEETQYF
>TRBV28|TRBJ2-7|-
CASTQYLSGTEEQYF
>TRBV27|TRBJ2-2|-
CASSYGTVTGELFF
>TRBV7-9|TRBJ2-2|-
CASSLPLDITGELFF
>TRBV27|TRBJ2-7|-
CASSFSGSSYEQYF
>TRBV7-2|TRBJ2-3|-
CASSLVGDTQYF
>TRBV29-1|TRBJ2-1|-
CSVGTGFNNEQFF
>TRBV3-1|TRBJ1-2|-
CASSLRGARGYTF
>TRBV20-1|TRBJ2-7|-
CSAKGAEFYEQYF
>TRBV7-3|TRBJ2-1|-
CASSLRPGEVVEQFF
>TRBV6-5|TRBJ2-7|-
CASRKGLFGGNYEQYF